The rows below give T cell receptor beta chains drawn from one sample of a study of vaccination effects on CD4 cells after COVID-19. For these receptors, no antigen is known. Libraries were prepared by immunoSEQ multiplex PCR; TCRdb keeps only in-frame clonotypes and omits some of them. The sample records approximately 54,000 clones, around 85% being singletons. The specimen comprised CD4+ T cells from PBMCs cultured with HCoV-229E spike peptides, sampled before COVID-19 vaccination. The receptors come from a human donor who received a COVID-19 vaccine. Both conserved end residues are part of each CDR3. D genes are given only for firm matches.

D,J,V,DNA,CDR3
TRBD1,TRBJ1-1,TRBV2,TGTGCCAGCAGTGAACAGGGGGCGTTTTTGACTGAAGCTTTCTTT,CASSEQGAFLTEAFF
TRBD1,TRBJ1-1,TRBV3-1/TRBV3-2,TGTGCCAGCAGCCCCTACAGAGGGGGCATGAACACTGAAGCTTTCTTT,CASSPYRGGMNTEAFF
TRBD1,TRBJ1-3,TRBV7-9,TGTGCCAGCAGCTTGTCCGGGACAGGGGTAAGCTCTGGAAACACCATATATTTT,CASSLSGTGVSSGNTIYF
NA,TRBJ1-2,TRBV30,TGTGCCTGGAGCGTACTCGGTACAGGGAACTATGGCTACACCTTC,CAWSVLGTGNYGYTF
NA,TRBJ1-6,TRBV5-4,TGTGCCAGCAGCTTGGCAGGTCAGAATAATTCACCCCTCCACTTT,CASSLAGQNNSPLHF
TRBD1,TRBJ1-1,TRBV10-3,TGTGCCATCAGATGGACAGGGGAAGCCACTGAAGCTTTCTTT,CAIRWTGEATEAFF
TRBD2,TRBJ2-5,TRBV6-5,TGTGCCACTCGGGGGGACCTACAAGAGACCCAGTACTTC,CATRGDLQETQYF
TRBD2,TRBJ2-1,TRBV2,TGTGCCTCACGAGCGGGGGACTACTACAATGAGCAGTTCTTC,CASRAGDYYNEQFF
NA,TRBJ2-5,TRBV6-5,TGTGCCAGCAGTTACTCCGGAGCGGAGGAGACCCAGTACTTC,CASSYSGAEETQYF
NA,TRBJ2-5,TRBV4-2,TGTGCCAGCAGCCAAAGGAGCGGTAGGGGGGGGCCTGGAGAGACCCAGTACTTC,CASSQRSGRGGPGETQYF
NA,TRBJ2-1,TRBV2,TGTGCCAGCAGGGGCACGGTCAGCAGTGAGCAGTTCTTC,CASRGTVSSEQFF
NA,TRBJ2-2,TRBV6-2/TRBV6-3,TGTGCCAGCAGTTACTTGGGGGGTACCGGGGAGCTGTTTTTT,CASSYLGGTGELFF
NA,TRBJ1-1,TRBV5-1,TGCGCCAGCAGCTTGTACGGCAGGACATGGGGGGACACTGAAGCTTTCTTT,CASSLYGRTWGDTEAFF
NA,TRBJ1-3,TRBV3-1/TRBV3-2,TGTGCCAGCAGCCAATTAGACAGACTTGGAAACACCATATATTTT,CASSQLDRLGNTIYF
NA,TRBJ1-2,TRBV12-3/TRBV12-4,TGTGCCAGCAGGTGGGGCTATGGCTACACCTTC,CASRWGYGYTF
NA,TRBJ1-6,TRBV25-1,TGTGCCAGTCACGGACAGACCAATTCACCCCTCCACTTT,CASHGQTNSPLHF
NA,TRBJ1-3,TRBV12-3/TRBV12-4,TGTGCCCCGCAGTCGGTATCTGGAAACACCATATATTTT,CAPQSVSGNTIYF
TRBD1,TRBJ1-2,TRBV2,TGTGCCAGCAGGGGTCGACAGGGCGAGGGGGGCTACACCTTC,CASRGRQGEGGYTF
NA,TRBJ1-4,TRBV12-5,TGTGCTAGTGGTTTGGGACAGTTCCTAGGGGAAAAACTGTTTTTT,CASGLGQFLGEKLFF
TRBD1,TRBJ1-5,TRBV2,TGTGCCAGCAGTGGGCAGGGGGGGTATCAGCCCCAGCATTTT,CASSGQGGYQPQHF
TRBD1,TRBJ1-3,TRBV5-5,TGTGCCAGCAGCAGCTCCGGGACAGGGTCTGGAAACACCATATATTTT,CASSSSGTGSGNTIYF
NA,TRBJ2-5,TRBV28,TGTGCCAGCAGTTCGGTGACGGAGACCCAGTACTTC,CASSSVTETQYF
TRBD1,TRBJ2-2,TRBV4-1,TGCGCCAGCAGCCAACGACAGGGCTTCACCGGGGAGCTGTTTTTT,CASSQRQGFTGELFF
TRBD2,TRBJ2-1,TRBV6-1,TGTGCCAGCAGTGAAGGCGGACTAGCGGGCGGGATAAAATACAATGAGCAGTTCTTC,CASSEGGLAGGIKYNEQFF
NA,TRBJ2-5,TRBV7-2,TGTGCCAGCAGCTTATTTGGGGGCAGAGAGACCCAGTACTTC,CASSLFGGRETQYF